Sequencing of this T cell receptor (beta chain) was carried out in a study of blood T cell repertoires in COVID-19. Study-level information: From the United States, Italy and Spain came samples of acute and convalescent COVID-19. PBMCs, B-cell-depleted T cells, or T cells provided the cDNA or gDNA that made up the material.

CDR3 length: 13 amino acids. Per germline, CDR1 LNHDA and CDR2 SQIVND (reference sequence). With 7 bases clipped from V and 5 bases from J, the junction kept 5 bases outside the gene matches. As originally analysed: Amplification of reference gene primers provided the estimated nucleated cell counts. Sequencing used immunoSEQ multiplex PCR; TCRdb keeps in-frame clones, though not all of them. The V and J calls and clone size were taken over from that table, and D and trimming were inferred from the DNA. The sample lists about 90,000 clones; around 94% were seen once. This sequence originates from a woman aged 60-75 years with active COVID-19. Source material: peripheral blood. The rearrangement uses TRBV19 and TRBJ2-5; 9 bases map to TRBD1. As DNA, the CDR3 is TGTGCCAGTATGGGACAGGGAATTGAGACCCAGTACTTC. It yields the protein CASMGQGIETQYF.